Described below is a single T cell receptor (beta chain) sequence and its context. Its target is unknown. UMI-labeled 5' RACE yielded the TRB cDNA libraries. TCRdb reprocessed the 5' RACE reads, keeping one entry per CDR3 protein, no DNA. This sample contains 37,000 or so distinct CDR3 sequences. This sample was taken from a study of CXCR3-negative and CXCR3-positive naive CD8 T cells. Study context: About 140 million TRB reads were obtained in total, which works out to about 1.5 +/- 0.3 million per library. Regarding the study as a whole: Diversity in memory CD8+ cells fell much lower than the comparably high levels seen in both naive subsets. Cryopreserved cells showed partially decreased CXCR3 expression, and most assays used fresh PBMCs.

The CDR3 length is 11 residues. The germline V gene encodes CDR1 SNHLY and CDR2 FYNNEI. The sequenced sample consisted of memory CD8+ T cells from blood. The chain has TRBV2 and TRBJ2-2. This sequence was found in a human donor in good health. Some clones in this sample may be carry-over from other donors' samples. The CDR3 reads CASTDSWELFF.